This T cell receptor beta chain was sequenced for a study of shared clonotypes between healthy human individuals. Each sample came from a Caucasian adult donor living in Nashville, Tennessee. Over several immunoSEQ plates, each subset's genomic DNA was distributed in even portions. Assay used: immunoSEQ multiplex PCR; TCRdb lists only in-frame clones, some missing. This table has about 470,000 clones, roughly three quarters appearing once. Germline loops: CDR1 MDHEN, CDR2 SYDVKM. There are 13 residues in the CDR3. V was trimmed by 3 bases and J by 5 bases, leaving 11 bases between them. The origin of this receptor is a woman aged 40-49 years in good health. Some clones in this sample may be carry-over from other donors' samples. J is TRBJ2-7 and V is TRBV28, with D perhaps TRBD1 (6 bases). The sample taken for sequencing was PBMCs. The CDR3 sequence: CASSLGRGDEQYF. The CDR3 DNA sequence: TGTGCCAGCAGTTTGGGCAGGGGCGACGAGCAGTACTTC.